This TCR beta chain was obtained from a study of control samples from healthy donors and cancer patients. Trimming removed 3 bases from V and 5 bases from J, with 15 bases in between. The CDR3 is 15 residues long. CDR1 is SGHAT and CDR2 is FQDESV in the germline V gene (reference sequence). This table comes from immunoSEQ multiplex PCR, and its TCRdb copy is limited to in-frame clones, with some not included. The sample lists about 150,000 clones, 80% to 95% seen once, with roughly 0.7% in the top ten. V is TRBV11-1 and J is TRBJ2-3, with a possible D match to TRBD2 (5 bases). The sequencing input was blood. This clonotype originated in a woman in her 30s in good health. Here the CDR3 DNA reads TGTGCCAGCAGCTTTCCGAGCGGCATAGGAGATACGCAGTATTTT. This gives the protein CASSFPSGIGDTQYF.